The 23 T cell receptor beta chains below were found in one sample sequenced in a study of CD8 T cells in Susac syndrome. RNA totalling roughly 0.45 to 1 ug underwent reverse transcription with random hexamers. In TCRdb, the immunoSEQ multiplex PCR reads were re-called with MiXCR into one record per CDR3 protein. This table has 150,000 to 200,000 distinct CDR3 sequences, about 93% appearing once. Sequencing was carried out using CD4+ T cells from PBMCs. The receptors here all came from a human donor in good health.

This clonotype was counted a few times. The chain joins TRBV4-2 to TRBJ2-7; 10 positions agree with TRBD2. The trim removed 0 bases at V and 7 bases at J, leaving 9 bases unmatched. The germline V gene has CDR1 LGHNA and CDR2 YNFKEQ. The CDR3 length is 16 residues. The CDR3 DNA follows: TGTGCCAGCAGCCAAGATCCAGCGGGGGGGCCGCGAGAGCAGTACTTC. Protein: CASSQDPAGGPREQYF.

The chain recombines TRBV28 with TRBJ1-5, with no clear D. Germline V CDR1 and CDR2: MDHEN, SYDVKM. The CDR3 extends over 14 amino acids. The V end was cut by 7 bases, the J end by 4 bases, with 14 bases between. The CDR3: CASTSPTGNQPQHF. Written as DNA, the CDR3 is TGTGCCAGCACCTCCCCGACGGGGAATCAGCCCCAGCATTTT.

This chain connects TRBV5-1 to TRBJ2-7; D is ambiguous. The germline V and J ends were trimmed by 0 bases and 0 bases, with 7 bases remaining between them. Looked up from germline, CDR1 is SGHRS and CDR2 is YFSETQ. The CDR3 has 14 amino acids. CDR3 amino acids: CASSLAWGSYEQYF. CDR3 nucleotide sequence: TGCGCCAGCAGCTTGGCCTGGGGCTCCTACGAGCAGTACTTC.

The V call is TRBV27, the J call TRBJ2-5, with D unresolved. Trimming cost V 7 bases and J 1 base, with 10 bases left between them. The CDR3 covers 13 residues. Germline values: CDR1 MNHEY, CDR2 SMNVEV (reference sequence). CDR3 DNA: TGTGCCAGCATGAAAAGGGTCCAAGAGACCCAGTACTTC. Protein product: CASMKRVQETQYF.

The V call is TRBV6-6, the J call TRBJ1-5; no clear D gene. CDR3 length equals 13 residues. Germline CDR1 is MNHNY and CDR2 is SVGAGI (reference sequence). V lost 4 bases, J lost 1 base, and 5 bases lay in between. CDR3 region: CASSFLSNQPQHF. DNA of the CDR3: TGTGCCAGCAGTTTCCTCAGCAATCAGCCCCAGCATTTT.

The chain combines TRBV20-1 with TRBJ2-1; D remains ambiguous. Trimming took off 5 bases at V and 10 bases at J, with 15 bases between the two ends. Germline lookup yields CDR1 DFQATT and CDR2 SNEGSKA (reference sequence). The CDR3 is 12 residues long. The DNA for the CDR3 is TGCAGTGCTGGAGTCCCTCGGCTGGAGCAGTTCTTC. This gives the protein CSAGVPRLEQFF.

The chain couples TRBV6-6 to TRBJ1-1; TRBD1 might be the D (5 bases). This CDR3 contains 15 residues. Between the trimmed V and J ends, which lost 1 base and 3 bases, there was a span of 12 bases. Germline V lookup: CDR1 MNHNY, CDR2 SVGAGI (reference sequence). DNA for the CDR3: TGTGCCAGCAGTTACTGGGGGGTTGCGGACACTGAAGCTTTCTTT. Translated: CASSYWGVADTEAFF.

The V and J genes are TRBV3-1 and TRBJ1-3; TRBD1 matches 8 bases. The CDR3 consists of 14 residues. Per the germline V gene, CDR1 is LGHDT and CDR2 is YNNKEL (reference sequence). Trimming cost V 4 bases and J 7 bases; bases outside gene matches: 6. CDR3 DNA sequence: TGTGCCAGCAGCCCCTGGGACAGGCCGAACACCATATATTTT. It is translated as CASSPWDRPNTIYF.

The DNA for the CDR3 is TGTGCCAGCAGTGAAGCGCTAGGGGGGAGGCAGCCCCAGCATTTT. Its translation is CASSEALGGRQPQHF. This chain links TRBV2 with TRBJ1-5, with D possibly TRBD1 on 6 matching bases. Germline CDR1 reads SNHLY; CDR2 reads FYNNEI. V shed 0 bases and J shed 7 bases, with 13 bases lying between them. CDR3 length: 15 residues.

The chain joins TRBV29-1 to TRBJ1-3, with D unclear. Trimming left V 0 bases short and J 0 bases short, with 6 bases between. The CDR3 covers 14 residues. Per the germline V gene, CDR1 is SQVTM and CDR2 is ANQGSEA. The chain's CDR3 is CSVEERFSGNTIYF. As DNA, the CDR3 is TGCAGCGTTGAAGAAAGATTCTCTGGAAACACCATATATTTT.

The chain carries TRBV3-1 and TRBJ1-1; a weak D match, TRBD1 (6 bases). The CDR3 contains 18 residues. Per germline, CDR1 LGHDT and CDR2 YNNKEL (reference sequence). Trimming took 0 bases from V and 0 from J, leaving 17 bases between them. The CDR3 DNA reads TGTGCCAGCAGCCAAGAAAAGAAGAGGGGGGCCCTGAACACTGAAGCTTTCTTT. This gives the protein CASSQEKKRGALNTEAFF.

The CDR3 sequence is CASSSDRGAYGYTF. Written as DNA, the CDR3 is TGTGCCAGCAGCTCAGACCGTGGAGCCTATGGCTACACCTTC. The rearrangement links TRBV27 to TRBJ1-2; the D is unclear. Per germline, CDR1 MNHEY and CDR2 SMNVEV (reference sequence). This CDR3 spans 14 amino acids. V gave up 6 bases and J gave up 4 bases, with 15 bases separating them.

The CDR3 is CANTPGVTDTQYF. DNA for the CDR3: TGCGCCAACACCCCCGGGGTGACAGATACGCAGTATTTT. The rearrangement joins TRBV5-1 to TRBJ2-3; D possibly corresponds to TRBD2 (5 bases). V shed 9 bases and J shed 3 bases, with 14 bases lying between them. CDR1 is SGHRS and CDR2 is YFSETQ in the germline V gene. The CDR3 spans 13 residues.

CDR3 loop: CASSLALGSSSGNTIYF. CDR3 DNA sequence: TGTGCCAGCAGCTTAGCGCTCGGGTCCAGCTCTGGAAACACCATATATTTT. This sequence joins TRBV7-9 and TRBJ1-3; D is unclear. The V end was cut by 0 bases, the J end by 0 bases, with 12 bases between. Germline V gives CDR1 SEHNR, CDR2 FQNEAQ (reference sequence). The CDR3 extends over 17 amino acids.

The chain links TRBV9 to TRBJ2-5; D assignment may be TRBD1 or TRBD2 (5 bases each). This CDR3 spans 14 amino acids. Between the trimmed V and J ends, which lost 2 bases and 5 bases, there was a span of 13 bases. The germline CDR1 and CDR2 sequences are SGDLS and YYNGEE. The CDR3 protein is CASSVRAGFETQYF. CDR3 in DNA: TGTGCCAGCAGCGTGAGGGCAGGGTTTGAGACCCAGTACTTC.

The chain couples TRBV19 to TRBJ2-5, with D possibly matching TRBD2 (6 bases). V dropped 3 bases and J dropped 13 bases, with 21 bases sitting between them. The CDR3 length is 14 residues. Germline assignment: CDR1 LNHDA and CDR2 SQIVND (reference sequence). CDR3 in amino acids: CASSIGGARGGLYF. As DNA, the CDR3 is TGTGCCAGTAGTATTGGAGGGGCGCGAGGTGGATTGTACTTC.

The gene calls are TRBV9 and TRBJ2-3, with 9 bases that match TRBD2. Trimming at V came to 0 bases and at J to 2 bases, leaving 10 bases not matched to a gene. The germline V gene has CDR1 SGDLS and CDR2 YYNGEE. The CDR3 has 18 residues. The CDR3 sequence: CASSVGRSGGRSTDTQYF. Here the CDR3 DNA reads TGTGCCAGCAGCGTAGGTCGAAGCGGGGGGCGTTCCACAGATACGCAGTATTTT.

The CDR3 spells CASSFGSRVNQPQHF. The CDR3 DNA is TGTGCCAGCAGTTTTGGGTCGAGGGTGAATCAGCCCCAGCATTTT. The chain carries TRBV12-3 or TRBV12-4 and TRBJ1-5; no clear D gene. This CDR3 has 15 amino acids. V lost 3 bases and J lost 4, with 13 bases in between.

This clonotype was recorded once. This rearrangement joins TRBV20-1 to TRBJ1-5; D remains ambiguous. The CDR3 is made up of 13 amino acids. Trimming pared 2 bases from V and 4 bases from J, leaving 9 bases between. The germline V gene encodes CDR1 DFQATT and CDR2 SNEGSKA (reference sequence). The CDR3 loop reads CSARNSPNQPQHF. The CDR3, as DNA: TGCAGTGCTAGAAACAGTCCGAATCAGCCCCAGCATTTT.

This clonotype was observed a handful of times. V usage is TRBV25-1 and J usage is TRBJ2-7; D is perhaps TRBD1 (6 bases). CDR1 is MGHDK, CDR2 SYGVNS, per germline. V lost 3 bases to trimming and J lost 12 bases, with 12 bases between them. The CDR3 sequence is 11 residues long. Written as DNA, the CDR3 is TGTGCCAGCAGTGAGACAGGCCGGGGGTACTTC. Protein product: CASSETGRGYF.

The rearrangement uses TRBV20-1 and TRBJ1-5; 9 bases map to TRBD1. The ends lost 5 bases at V and 15 bases at J; junction bases unmatched: 11. This CDR3 is built from 12 residues. The germline CDR1 and CDR2 sequences are DFQATT and SNEGSKA (reference sequence). The CDR3 protein is CSAWDRDKPVHF. DNA of the CDR3: TGCAGTGCTTGGGACAGGGATAAACCGGTGCATTTT.

The V gene is TRBV28, the J gene TRBJ1-2; D might be TRBD1 (6 bases). Germline CDR1 and CDR2: MDHEN and SYDVKM. V shed 4 bases and J shed 6 bases, with 12 bases lying between them. This CDR3 has 13 residues. The CDR3 bases are TGTGCCAGCAGTTACGGGACAAAGGATGGCTACACCTTC. It codes for CASSYGTKDGYTF.

The count of this clonotype is one. The J gene is TRBJ2-5, the V gene TRBV3-1, with a weak D call TRBD2 (5 bases). V was pared by 3 bases and J by 9 bases, with 11 bases between. This CDR3 region has 12 residues. Germline V lookup: CDR1 LGHDT, CDR2 YNNKEL (reference sequence). The CDR3 DNA sequence: TGTGCCAGCAGCCAGGAAACGAGGGCCCAGTACTTC. Translation gives CASSQETRAQYF.